This TCR beta chain was documented in a study of neurological immune-mediated disorders. About the study: Of around 35 multiple sclerosis patients, approximately 31 were relapsing-remitting and 3 secondary progressive.

Per germline, CDR1 MDHEN and CDR2 SYDVKM. This CDR3 spans 16 amino acids. The V gene end was trimmed by 3 bases and the J gene end by 12 bases; junction bases not matched to a gene: 15. Noted time point: longitudinal time-point 3. This clonotype was detected many times. Its antigen remains unidentified. General study findings and limits: Patients with HTLV-1-associated myelopathy showed the most TCR clonal expansion. Those with multiple sclerosis showed the least, falling below healthy controls. On phylogenetic grouping, the repertoires of 18 of 34 multiple sclerosis patients fell within one related-CDR3 cluster, constituting a possible signature. Private repertoires in all groups were suggested by the finding that expanded clones across subjects shared no CDR3 amino acid sequences.

TCRdb used MiXCR to reprocess the 5' RACE reads, holding one entry per CDR3 protein. In the table there are approximately 84,000 distinct CDR3 sequences, roughly 4.5% of which are singletons. The chain is built from TRBV28 and TRBJ1-4; 8 bases map to TRBD1. This sequence was found in a woman aged 60-75 years with multiple sclerosis. The sample was PBMCs. CDR3 amino acids: CASSFSEYRGSPELFF. The CDR3 bases are TGTGCCAGCAGTTTCTCCGAGTACAGGGGGAGCCCCGAACTGTTTTTT.